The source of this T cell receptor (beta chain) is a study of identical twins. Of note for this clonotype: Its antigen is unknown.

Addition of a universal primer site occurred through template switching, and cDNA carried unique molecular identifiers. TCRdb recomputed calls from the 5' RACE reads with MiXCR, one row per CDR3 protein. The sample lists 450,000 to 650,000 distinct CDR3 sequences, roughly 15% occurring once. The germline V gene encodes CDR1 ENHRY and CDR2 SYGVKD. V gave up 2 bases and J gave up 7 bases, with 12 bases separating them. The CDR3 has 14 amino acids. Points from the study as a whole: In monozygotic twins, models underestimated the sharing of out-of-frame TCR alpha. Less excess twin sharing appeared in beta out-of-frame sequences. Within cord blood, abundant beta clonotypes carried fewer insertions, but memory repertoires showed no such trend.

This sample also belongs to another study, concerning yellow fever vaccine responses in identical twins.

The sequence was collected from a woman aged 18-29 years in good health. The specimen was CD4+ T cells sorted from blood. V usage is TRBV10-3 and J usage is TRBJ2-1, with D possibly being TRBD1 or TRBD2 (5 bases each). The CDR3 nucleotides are TGTGCCATCAGTGAGGGGGGAACCAGGAATGAGCAGTTCTTC. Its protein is CAISEGGTRNEQFF.